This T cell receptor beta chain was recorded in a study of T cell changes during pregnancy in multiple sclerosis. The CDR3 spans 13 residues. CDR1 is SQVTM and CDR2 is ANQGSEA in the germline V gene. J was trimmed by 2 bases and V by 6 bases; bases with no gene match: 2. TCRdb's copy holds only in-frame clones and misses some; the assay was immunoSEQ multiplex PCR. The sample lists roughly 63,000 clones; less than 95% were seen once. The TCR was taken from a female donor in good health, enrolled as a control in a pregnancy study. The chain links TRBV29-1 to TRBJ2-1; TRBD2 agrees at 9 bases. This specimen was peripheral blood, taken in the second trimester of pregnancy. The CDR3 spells CSVGLAPYNEQFF. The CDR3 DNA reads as TGCAGCGTGGGACTAGCCCCCTACAATGAGCAGTTCTTC.